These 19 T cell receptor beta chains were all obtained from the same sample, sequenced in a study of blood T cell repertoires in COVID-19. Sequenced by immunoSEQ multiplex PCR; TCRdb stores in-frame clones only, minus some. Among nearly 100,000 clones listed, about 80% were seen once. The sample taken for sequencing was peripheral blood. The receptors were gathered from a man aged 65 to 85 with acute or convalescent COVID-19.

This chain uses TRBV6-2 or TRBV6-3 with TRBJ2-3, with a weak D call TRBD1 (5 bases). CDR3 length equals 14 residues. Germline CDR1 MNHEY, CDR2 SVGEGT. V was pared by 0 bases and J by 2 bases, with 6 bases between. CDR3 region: CASSYSTATDTQYF. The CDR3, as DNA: TGTGCCAGCAGTTACTCGACAGCCACAGATACGCAGTATTTT.

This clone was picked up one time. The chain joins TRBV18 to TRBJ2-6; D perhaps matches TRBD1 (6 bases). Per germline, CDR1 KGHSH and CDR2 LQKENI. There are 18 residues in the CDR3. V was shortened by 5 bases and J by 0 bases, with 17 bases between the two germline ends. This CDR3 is CASSFVSGDNSGANVLTF. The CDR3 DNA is TGTGCCAGCTCATTCGTCTCAGGGGACAACTCTGGGGCCAACGTCCTGACTTTC.

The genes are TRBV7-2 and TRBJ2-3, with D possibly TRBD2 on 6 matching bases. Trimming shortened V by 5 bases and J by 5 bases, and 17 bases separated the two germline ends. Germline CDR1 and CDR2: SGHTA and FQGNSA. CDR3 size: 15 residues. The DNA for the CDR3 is TGTGCCAGCAGCCTCATGGGGGAGGCTGTAGATACGCAGTATTTT. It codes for CASSLMGEAVDTQYF.

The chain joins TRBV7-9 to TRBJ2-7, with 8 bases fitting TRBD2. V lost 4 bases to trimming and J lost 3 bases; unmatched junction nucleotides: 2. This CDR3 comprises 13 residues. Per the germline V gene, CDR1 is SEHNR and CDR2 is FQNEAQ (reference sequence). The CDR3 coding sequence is TGTGCCAGCAGCTCCGGGACTAGCTACGAGCAGTACTTC. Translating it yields CASSSGTSYEQYF. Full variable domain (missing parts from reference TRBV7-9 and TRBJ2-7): DTGVSQNPRHKITKRGQNVTFRCDPISEHNRLYWYRQTLGQGPEFLTYFQNEAQLEKSRLLSDRFSAERPKGSFSTLEIQRTEQGDSAMYLCASSSGTSYEQYFGPGTRLTVT.

CDR3 protein: CASSLTGSNLQETQYF. The CDR3 bases are TGCGCCAGCAGCTTGACAGGGAGTAACCTCCAAGAGACCCAGTACTTC. V usage is TRBV5-1 and J usage is TRBJ2-5; tentatively, D is TRBD1 (6 bases). V was shortened by 1 base and J by 1 base, with 14 bases between the two germline ends. The CDR3 loop spans 16 amino acids. The germline V gene encodes CDR1 SGHRS and CDR2 YFSETQ.

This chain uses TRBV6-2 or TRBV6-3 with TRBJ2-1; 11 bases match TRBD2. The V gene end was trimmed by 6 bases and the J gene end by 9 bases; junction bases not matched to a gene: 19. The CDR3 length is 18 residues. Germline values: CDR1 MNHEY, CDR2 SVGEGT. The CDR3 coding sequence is TGTGCCAGCAGCTTCCTCACTAGCGGGAGAACCATCCGGGGTGAGCAGTTCTTC. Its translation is CASSFLTSGRTIRGEQFF.

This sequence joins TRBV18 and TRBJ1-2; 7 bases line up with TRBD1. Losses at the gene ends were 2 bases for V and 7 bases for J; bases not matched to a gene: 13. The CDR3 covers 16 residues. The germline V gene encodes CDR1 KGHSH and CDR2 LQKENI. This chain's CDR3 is CASSPGGTAVYFGYTF. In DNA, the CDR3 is TGTGCCAGCTCACCAGGGGGGACAGCGGTCTACTTTGGCTACACCTTC.

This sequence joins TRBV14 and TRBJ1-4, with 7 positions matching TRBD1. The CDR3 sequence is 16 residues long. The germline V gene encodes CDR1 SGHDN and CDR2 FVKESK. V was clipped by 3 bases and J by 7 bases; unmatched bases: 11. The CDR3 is CASSQTPGGRFEKLFF. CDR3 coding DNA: TGTGCCAGCAGCCAGACGCCAGGGGGAAGATTTGAAAAACTGTTTTTT.

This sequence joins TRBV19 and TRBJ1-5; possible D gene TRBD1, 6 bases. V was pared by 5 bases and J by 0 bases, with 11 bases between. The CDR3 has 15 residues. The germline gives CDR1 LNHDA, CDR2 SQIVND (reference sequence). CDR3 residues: CASSDRSLSNQPQHF. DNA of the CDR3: TGTGCCAGTAGTGACAGGAGCCTTAGCAATCAGCCCCAGCATTTT.

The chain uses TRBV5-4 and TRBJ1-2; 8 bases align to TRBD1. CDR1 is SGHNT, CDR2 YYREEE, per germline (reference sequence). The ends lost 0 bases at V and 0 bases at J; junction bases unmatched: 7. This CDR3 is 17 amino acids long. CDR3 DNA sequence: TGTGCCAGCAGCTTGGTGCCCGGGACAGGAGCTAACTATGGCTACACCTTC. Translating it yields CASSLVPGTGANYGYTF.

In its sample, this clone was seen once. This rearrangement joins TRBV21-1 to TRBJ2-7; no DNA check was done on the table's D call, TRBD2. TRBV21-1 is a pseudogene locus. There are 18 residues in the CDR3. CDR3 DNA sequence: TGTGCCAGCAGCAGAACGGACTCGGGAGGATCGGATCCCTACGAGCAGTACTTC. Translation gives CASSRTDSGGSDPYEQYF.

CDR3 nucleotides: TGTGCCAGGACGGGACAGGGGAGAATGACGGCCGGCAATCAGCCCCAGCATTTT. As protein: CARTGQGRMTAGNQPQHF. V is TRBV2 and J is TRBJ1-5; TRBD1 agrees at 10 bases. Losses at the gene ends were 9 bases for V and 2 bases for J; bases not matched to a gene: 16. This CDR3 is 18 amino acids long. Germline-derived CDR1 and CDR2 are SNHLY and FYNNEI.

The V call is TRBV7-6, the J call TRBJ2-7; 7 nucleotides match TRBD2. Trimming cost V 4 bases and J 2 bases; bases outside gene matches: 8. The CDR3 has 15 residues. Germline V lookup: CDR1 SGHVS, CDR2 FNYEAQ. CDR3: CASSSGLGPTYEQYF. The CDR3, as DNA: TGTGCCAGCAGCTCCGGACTAGGGCCTACCTACGAGCAGTACTTC. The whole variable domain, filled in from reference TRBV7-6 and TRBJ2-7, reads GAGVSQSPRYKVTKRGQDVALRCDPISGHVSLYWYRQALGQGPEFLTYFNYEAQQDKSGLPNDRFSAERPEGSISTLTIQRTEQRDSAMYRCASSSGLGPTYEQYFGPGTRLTVT.

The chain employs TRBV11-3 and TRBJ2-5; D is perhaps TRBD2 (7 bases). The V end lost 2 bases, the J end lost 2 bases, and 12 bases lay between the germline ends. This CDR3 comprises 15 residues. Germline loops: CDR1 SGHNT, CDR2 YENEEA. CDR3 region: CASSLMAGAQETQYF. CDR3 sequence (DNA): TGTGCCAGCAGCTTAATGGCGGGGGCACAAGAGACCCAGTACTTC.

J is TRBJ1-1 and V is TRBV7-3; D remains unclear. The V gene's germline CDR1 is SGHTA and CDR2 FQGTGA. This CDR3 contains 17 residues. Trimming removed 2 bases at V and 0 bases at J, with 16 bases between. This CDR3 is CASSLLPTGRMNTEAFF. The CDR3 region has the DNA TGTGCCAGCAGCTTACTCCCTACGGGGAGGATGAACACTGAAGCTTTCTTT.

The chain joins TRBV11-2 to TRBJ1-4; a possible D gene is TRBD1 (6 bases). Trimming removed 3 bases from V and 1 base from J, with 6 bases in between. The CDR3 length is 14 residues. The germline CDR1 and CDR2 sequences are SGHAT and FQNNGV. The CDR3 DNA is TGTGCCAGCAGCTTCAGGGGAACTAATGAAAAACTGTTTTTT. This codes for CASSFRGTNEKLFF.

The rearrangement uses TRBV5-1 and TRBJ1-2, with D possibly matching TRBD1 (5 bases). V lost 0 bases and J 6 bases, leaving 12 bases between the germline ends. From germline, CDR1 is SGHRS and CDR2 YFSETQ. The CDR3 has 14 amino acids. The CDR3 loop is CASSLVAGSDGYTF. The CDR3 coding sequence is TGCGCCAGCAGCTTGGTTGCAGGGTCCGATGGCTACACCTTC.

CDR3 protein: CASSLREGVGLGGNQPQHF. The CDR3 DNA sequence: TGTGCCAGCAGTTTGAGGGAAGGGGTGGGACTCGGGGGCAATCAGCCCCAGCATTTT. This chain links TRBV28 with TRBJ1-5; D is possibly TRBD1 (5 bases). The germline V and J ends were trimmed by 3 bases and 2 bases, with 23 bases remaining between them. Germline V gene sequence: CDR1 MDHEN, CDR2 SYDVKM. This CDR3 comprises 19 residues.

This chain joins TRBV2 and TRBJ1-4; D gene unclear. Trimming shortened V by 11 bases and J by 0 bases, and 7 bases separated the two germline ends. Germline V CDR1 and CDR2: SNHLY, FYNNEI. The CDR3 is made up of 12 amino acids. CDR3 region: CAEAATNEKLFF. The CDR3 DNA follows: TGTGCCGAGGCCGCAACTAATGAAAAACTGTTTTTT.